These 15 T cell receptor beta chains were all obtained from the same sample, sequenced in a study of glioma-infiltrating T cells listed by TCRdb under 2016. The reads were generated on an Illumina MiSeq. The iRepertoire nested amplicon-rescue multiplex PCR (arm-PCR) platform was used to amplify TCR alpha and beta CDR3 regions from RNA. TCRdb cleaned the public reads at Q25 with fastp, built clones with MiXCR and kept in-frame beta chains. Entries that share a CDR3 protein sequence are merged under the most common genes and DNA. Counted in this sample were some 12,000 distinct CDR3 sequences; 26% of them appeared once. Clones ranked in the top ten supply roughly two fifths of the sample. Sequencing was done on a sample of glioma tissue, nonneoplastic brain tissue, or PBMCs (not recorded which). These receptors all stem from a human donor with low-grade glioma or glioblastoma, undergoing nonglioma brain surgery, or in good health (not recorded which).

The rearrangement uses TRBV7-8 and TRBJ2-3; 8 nucleotides line up with TRBD2. The ends lost 2 bases at V and 2 bases at J; junction bases unmatched: 6. CDR1 is SGHVS, CDR2 FQNEAQ, per germline. This CDR3 has 16 residues. CDR3 sequence: CASSLTGGAVTDTQYF. CDR3 DNA sequence: TGTGCCAGCAGCTTAACGGGGGGGGCTGTCACAGATACGCAGTATTTT.

This clonotype showed up just a few times. V and J are TRBV3-1 and TRBJ2-5, with 8 bases matching TRBD2. The V gene end was trimmed by 1 base and the J gene end by 4 bases; junction bases not matched to a gene: 5. The germline CDR1 and CDR2 sequences are LGHDT and YNNKEL (reference sequence). This CDR3 region has 15 residues. CDR3 in amino acids: CASSQVSGVGETQYF. CDR3 DNA sequence: TGTGCCAGCAGCCAAGTTAGCGGGGTTGGAGAGACCCAGTACTTC.

This clonotype was observed many times. V usage is TRBV20-1 and J usage is TRBJ2-7; D is uncertain. Trimming took 0 bases from V and 4 from J, leaving 13 bases between them. Germline values: CDR1 DFQATT, CDR2 SNEGSKA (reference sequence). The CDR3 is made up of 14 amino acids. The chain's CDR3 is CSARDLVTRYEQYF. CDR3 bases: TGCAGTGCTAGAGATCTCGTCACGCGATACGAGCAGTACTTC.

There are many counts of this clonotype. The chain combines TRBV6-6 with TRBJ1-1; D not certain. Trimming cost V 2 bases and J 2 bases, with 6 bases left between them. Germline V gives CDR1 MNHNY, CDR2 SVGAGI (reference sequence). The CDR3 runs 13 residues. For the CDR3, the DNA is TGTGCCAGCAGTTACGGGCAAAACACTGAAGCTTTCTTT. It yields the protein CASSYGQNTEAFF.

This clonotype was recorded at least ten times. The chain couples TRBV7-3 to TRBJ2-5, with a tentative D call TRBD2 (6 bases). The CDR3 length is 14 residues. V was trimmed by 5 bases and J by 5 bases, leaving 15 bases between them. Germline V lookup: CDR1 SGHTA, CDR2 FQGTGA. The CDR3 protein is CASSLYGTQETQYF. CDR3 in DNA: TGTGCCAGCAGCCTCTACGGGACTCAGGAGACCCAGTACTTC.

This clonotype has a count of ten or more. The chain combines TRBV10-3 with TRBJ1-1; maybe TRBD1 (5 bases). CDR1 is ENHRY, CDR2 SYGVKD, per germline. The CDR3 sequence is 15 residues long. The V and J ends lost 0 bases and 4 bases respectively, with 12 bases between them. CDR3 in DNA: TGTGCCATCAGTGAGTCACGACAGTATGGCACTGAAGCTTTCTTT. Its translation is CAISESRQYGTEAFF.

Ten or more counts support this clonotype. CDR3 protein: CASSLRPGGPYEQYF. CDR3 DNA sequence: TGTGCCAGCAGTTTAAGGCCGGGGGGCCCCTACGAGCAGTACTTC. The chain combines TRBV27 with TRBJ2-7, with a tentative D call TRBD2 (7 bases). The V and J ends lost 2 bases and 2 bases respectively, with 13 bases between them. This CDR3 region has 15 residues. Germline V gives CDR1 MNHEY, CDR2 SMNVEV (reference sequence).

In this sample, this clonotype turned up many times. The chain's CDR3 is CASSLTRDTYNEQFF. The DNA of the CDR3 is TGTGCCAGCAGTCTAACCCGGGACACTTACAATGAGCAGTTCTTC. The chain combines TRBV27 with TRBJ2-1; D might be TRBD1 (6 bases). The CDR3 runs to 15 residues. V gave up 5 bases and J gave up 4 bases, with 15 bases separating them. Germline V gene lookup returns CDR1 MNHEY and CDR2 SMNVEV (reference sequence).

J is TRBJ2-1 and V is TRBV6-1; TRBD2 agrees at 8 bases. The CDR3 runs to 14 residues. The V gene's germline CDR1 is MNHNS and CDR2 SASEGT. The V gene end was trimmed by 6 bases and the J gene end by 8 bases; junction bases not matched to a gene: 9. Written as DNA, the CDR3 is TGTGCCAGCAGAGCGGGAGCGCCAGTGGATGAGCAGTTCTTC. This sequence encodes CASRAGAPVDEQFF.

This clonotype was picked up many times. The V and J genes are TRBV20-1 and TRBJ2-1; D assignment may be TRBD1 or TRBD2 (5 bases each). Trimming stripped 8 bases from V and 6 bases from J, with 20 bases between. Germline V lookup: CDR1 DFQATT, CDR2 SNEGSKA (reference sequence). The CDR3 runs 14 residues. The CDR3 bases are TGCAGTCCCCTACTCGCCGGGGCGGGCAATGAGCAGTTCTTC. As protein: CSPLLAGAGNEQFF.

The chain employs TRBV2 and TRBJ2-5, with TRBD2 as a possible D gene (7 bases). CDR1 and CDR2 from the germline V gene are SNHLY and FYNNEI. With 8 bases removed from V and 4 bases from J, the gap between germline ends came to 11 bases. The CDR3 runs 12 residues. The DNA of the CDR3 is TGTGCCAGCCACAGGGAGGGAGAGACCCAGTACTTC. Its protein product is CASHREGETQYF. Variable domain in full (rest from reference TRBV2 and TRBJ2-5): EPEVTQTPSHQVTQMGQEVILRCVPISNHLYFYWYRQILGQKVEFLVSFYNNEISEKSEIFDDQFSVERPDGSNFTLKIRSTKLEDSAMYFCASHREGETQYFGPGTRLLVL.

Worth noting for this clonotype: A read error may explain this, as a much larger clone is one base away. V and J are TRBV7-9 and TRBJ2-7, with 13 bases lining up with TRBD2. Germline V gives CDR1 SEHNR, CDR2 FQNEAQ (reference sequence). The CDR3 covers 16 residues. V was clipped by 6 bases and J by 7 bases; unmatched bases: 12. The CDR3 coding sequence is TGTGCCAGCAGACCAACTAGCGGGAGGGCCCACGGAGAGCAGTACTTC. Translating gives CASRPTSGRAHGEQYF.

This clonotype was observed many times. The V gene is TRBV20-1, the J gene TRBJ2-7; 7 bases agree with TRBD2. The CDR3 has 15 amino acids. Germline assignment: CDR1 DFQATT and CDR2 SNEGSKA (reference sequence). Trimming removed 4 bases from V and 2 bases from J; junction bases left unmatched: 11. The CDR3 nucleotides are TGCAGTGCTAATCGGTTGGAGGGAGGGACCTACGAGCAGTACTTC. Translation gives CSANRLEGGTYEQYF.

This clonotype was seen repeatedly, ten times or more. This chain links TRBV6-1 with TRBJ2-3; D assignment may be TRBD1 or TRBD2 (7 bases each). The germline V gene encodes CDR1 MNHNS and CDR2 SASEGT. The V and J ends lost 2 bases and 10 bases respectively, with 16 bases between them. This CDR3 comprises 14 residues. CDR3 sequence: CASSELSGGVAQYF. In nucleotides, the CDR3 is TGTGCCAGCAGTGAATTGTCAGGGGGGGTAGCGCAGTATTTT.

The chain joins TRBV3-1 to TRBJ1-1; no firm D call. The CDR3 contains 13 residues. Per the germline V gene, CDR1 is LGHDT and CDR2 is YNNKEL (reference sequence). V was pared by 4 bases and J by 7 bases, with 13 bases between. CDR3 sequence: CASSPRSRIEAFF. The CDR3, as DNA: TGTGCCAGCAGCCCAAGAAGTAGGATTGAAGCTTTCTTT.